This TCR beta chain derives from a study of blood T cell repertoires in COVID-19. Whole-study context: Samples representing acute and convalescent COVID-19 were sourced from the United States, Italy and Spain. From T cells, B-cell-depleted T cells, or PBMCs came the material, which was cDNA or gDNA.

Per the authors' pipeline: Amplifying reference gene primers gave estimates of nucleated cell counts. TCRdb keeps only in-frame clones here, not all; method: immunoSEQ multiplex PCR. For V, J and clone size, that table is used; D and trimming come from the DNA. The profile shows about 150,000 clones, 87% of them singletons. The CDR3 is 14 amino acids. V lost 2 bases and J lost 5; bases outside the gene matches: 5. CDR1 is SGHKS, CDR2 YYEKEE, per germline (reference sequence). This clone was seen a single time. The sequence came from a man older than 75 with acute or convalescent COVID-19. The sequencing sample was made of peripheral blood. The chain links TRBV5-5 to TRBJ2-5, with 8 bases that match TRBD2. The CDR3 protein is CASSFSGVYETQYF. In DNA form, the CDR3 reads TGTGCCAGCAGCTTTAGCGGGGTATATGAGACCCAGTACTTC.